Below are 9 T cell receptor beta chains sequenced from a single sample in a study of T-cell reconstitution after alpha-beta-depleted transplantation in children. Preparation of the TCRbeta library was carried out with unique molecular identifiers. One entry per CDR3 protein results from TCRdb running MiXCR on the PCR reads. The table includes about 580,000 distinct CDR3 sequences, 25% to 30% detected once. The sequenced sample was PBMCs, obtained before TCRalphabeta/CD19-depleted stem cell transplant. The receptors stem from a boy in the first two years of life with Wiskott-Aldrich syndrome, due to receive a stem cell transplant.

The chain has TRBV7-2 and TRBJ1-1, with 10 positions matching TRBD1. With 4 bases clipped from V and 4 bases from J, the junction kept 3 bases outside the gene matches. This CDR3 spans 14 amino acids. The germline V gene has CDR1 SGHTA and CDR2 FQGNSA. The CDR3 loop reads CASSSRTGGTEAFF. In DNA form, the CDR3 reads TGTGCCAGCAGCTCGAGGACAGGGGGCACTGAAGCTTTCTTT.

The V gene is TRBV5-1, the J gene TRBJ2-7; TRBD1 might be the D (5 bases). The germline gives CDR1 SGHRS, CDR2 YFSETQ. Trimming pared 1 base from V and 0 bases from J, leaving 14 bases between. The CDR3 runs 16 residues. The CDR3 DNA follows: TGCGCCAGCAGCTTGCGGGCCAGGGTAAGCTCCTACGAGCAGTACTTC. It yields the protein CASSLRARVSSYEQYF.

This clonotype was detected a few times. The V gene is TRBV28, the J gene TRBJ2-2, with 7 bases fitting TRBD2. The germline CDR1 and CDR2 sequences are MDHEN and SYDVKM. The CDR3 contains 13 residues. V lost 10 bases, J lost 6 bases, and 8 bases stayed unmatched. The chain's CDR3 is CATQGGVAGELFF. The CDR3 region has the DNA TGTGCCACCCAGGGAGGGGTGGCCGGGGAGCTGTTTTTT.

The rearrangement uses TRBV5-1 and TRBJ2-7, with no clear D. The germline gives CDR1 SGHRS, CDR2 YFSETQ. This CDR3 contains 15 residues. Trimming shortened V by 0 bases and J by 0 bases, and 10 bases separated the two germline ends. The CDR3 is CASSLVGGFSYEQYF. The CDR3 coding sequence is TGCGCCAGCAGCTTGGTAGGCGGATTCTCCTACGAGCAGTACTTC.

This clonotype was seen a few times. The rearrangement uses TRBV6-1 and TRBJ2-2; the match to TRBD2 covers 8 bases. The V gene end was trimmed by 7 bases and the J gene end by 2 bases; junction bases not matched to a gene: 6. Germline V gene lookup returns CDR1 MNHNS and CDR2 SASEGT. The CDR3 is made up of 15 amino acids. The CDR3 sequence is CASNRLAPNTGELFF. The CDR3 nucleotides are TGTGCCAGCAATAGACTAGCGCCTAACACCGGGGAGCTGTTTTTT.

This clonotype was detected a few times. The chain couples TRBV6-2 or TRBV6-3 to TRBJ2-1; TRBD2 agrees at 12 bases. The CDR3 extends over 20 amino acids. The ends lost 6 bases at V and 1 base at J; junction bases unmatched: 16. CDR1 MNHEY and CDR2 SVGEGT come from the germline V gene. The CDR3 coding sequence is TGTGCCAGCAGCCGCGTCACCGGGACTAGCGGGCGGGGTTCCTACAATGAGCAGTTCTTC. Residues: CASSRVTGTSGRGSYNEQFF.

DNA for the CDR3: TGTGCCAGCAGCTTAGTCTTAGCGGAAGTTTACACAGATACGCAGTATTTT. Its translation: CASSLVLAEVYTDTQYF. V and J are TRBV13 and TRBJ2-3; the D gene is possibly TRBD2 (6 bases). The CDR3 totals 17 residues. Germline-derived CDR1 and CDR2 are PRHDT and FYEKMQ (reference sequence). V lost 1 base, J lost 2 bases, and 16 bases lay in between.

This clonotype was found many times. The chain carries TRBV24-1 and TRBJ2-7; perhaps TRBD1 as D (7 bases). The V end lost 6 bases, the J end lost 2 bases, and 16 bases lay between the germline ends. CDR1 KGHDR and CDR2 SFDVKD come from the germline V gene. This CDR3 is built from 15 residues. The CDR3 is CATSRKEGAPYEQYF. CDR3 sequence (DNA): TGTGCCACCAGTCGGAAGGAGGGGGCTCCCTACGAGCAGTACTTC.

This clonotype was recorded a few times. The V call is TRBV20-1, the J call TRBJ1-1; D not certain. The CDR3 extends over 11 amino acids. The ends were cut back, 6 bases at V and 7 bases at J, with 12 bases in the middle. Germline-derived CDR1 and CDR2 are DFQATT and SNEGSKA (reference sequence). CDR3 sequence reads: CSATSLGEAFF. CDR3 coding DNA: TGCAGTGCCACGTCTTTGGGTGAAGCTTTCTTT.